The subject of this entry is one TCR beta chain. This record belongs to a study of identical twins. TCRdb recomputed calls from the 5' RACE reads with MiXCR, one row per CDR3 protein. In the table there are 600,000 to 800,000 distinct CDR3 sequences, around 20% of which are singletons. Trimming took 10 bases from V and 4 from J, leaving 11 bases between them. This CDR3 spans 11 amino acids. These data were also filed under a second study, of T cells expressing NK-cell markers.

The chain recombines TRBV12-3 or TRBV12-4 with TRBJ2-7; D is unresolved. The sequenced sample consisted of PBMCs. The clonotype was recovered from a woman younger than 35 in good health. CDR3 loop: CAIRKQYEQYF. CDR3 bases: TGTGCCATTAGAAAACAGTACGAGCAGTACTTC.